This T cell receptor beta chain came from a study of CD4 T cells in relation to SARS-CoV-2 and coronaviruses. The overall study: No peptide or an HIV-1 Nef peptide pool served as negative control. Study outcomes and limitations: In roughly 60% of donors, memory CD4+ clonotypes crossrecognized SARS-CoV-2 and at least one common cold coronavirus spike.

Before the COVID-19 pandemic, during about 2011-2018, CD4+ T cells were taken from unexposed donors. CD4+ T cells were isolated from the cells after more than nine days of culture. As cell numbers allowed, unexposed-donor CD4+ T cells faced SARS-CoV-2 S/N and four cold-coronavirus spikes. Germline values: CDR1 WNHNN, CDR2 SYGVQD (reference sequence). The CDR3 spans 13 residues. Unmatched junction bases numbered 4, after V lost 9 bases and J lost 0 bases. Clones were read by immunoSEQ multiplex PCR, and TCRdb kept only the in-frame ones, dropping some. The table has some 25,000 clones, over 60% seen once. About this clone itself: Its antigen is as yet unknown.

The chain has TRBV10-1 and TRBJ1-1; 7 positions agree with TRBD1. The sequencing sample was made of CD4+ T cells from PBMCs, cultured in vitro. The clonotype comes from a human donor in good health. CDR3 in amino acids: CARTGAMNTEAFF. CDR3 nucleotides: TGCGCCAGAACAGGGGCGATGAACACTGAAGCTTTCTTT.